This T cell receptor (beta chain) was identified during a study of cytomegalovirus exposure and HLA in healthy donors. For the study at large: As released early, the data held about 85 million unique TCRs from HLA-typed donors.

Looked up from germline, CDR1 is MGHRA and CDR2 is YSYEKL. The CDR3 is 16 residues long. V lost 3 bases and J lost 0, with 12 bases in between. Only one count was recorded for this clone. Use of 60 Vbeta and 13 Jbeta primers characterized the PCR. The protocol was immunoSEQ multiplex PCR, while the TCRdb copy is restricted to in-frame clones and leaves out a portion. The sample contains over 200,000 clones, over 65% of which appear only once. The specimen was PBMCs. The chain carries TRBV4-1 and TRBJ1-5; a weak D match, TRBD1 (6 bases). The origin of this receptor is a woman aged 55-75 years in good health and CMV-seropositive. The DNA for the CDR3 is TGCGCCAGCAGCCACTACGGACAGACTAGCAATCAGCCCCAGCATTTT. It codes for CASSHYGQTSNQPQHF.